The 27 T cell receptor beta chains presented below share a single source sample, sequenced in a study of T cell repertoires in cytomegalovirus infection. One entry per CDR3 protein, called by TCRdb with MiXCR from the reads. The sample lists about 24,000 distinct CDR3 sequences, approximately 24% occurring once. These receptors lack a known antigen. Sequenced material: CD8+ T cells from cultured PBMCs, taken from culture after CMV antigen stimulation. These receptors all stem from a human donor in good health (CMV status not recorded). Some clones in this sample may be carry-over from other donors' samples.

CDR3 DNA sequence: TGTGCCATCAGAGATTACCGGGGTTCCTACAATGAGCAGTTCTTC. Translation gives CAIRDYRGSYNEQFF. The V and J genes are TRBV10-3 and TRBJ2-1, with D perhaps TRBD2 (5 bases). In germline, CDR1 is ENHRY, CDR2 SYGVKD. The CDR3 has 15 residues. V was cut by 6 bases and J by 1 base, with 13 bases left in between.

This clonotype was counted only a few times. The chain is built from TRBV27 and TRBJ2-6; 8 bases align to TRBD1. Trimming removed 5 bases from V and 0 bases from J; junction bases left unmatched: 9. The CDR3 contains 18 residues. Looked up from germline, CDR1 is MNHEY and CDR2 is SMNVEV (reference sequence). The CDR3 here is CASSPTGERNSGANVLTF. The CDR3, as DNA: TGTGCCAGCAGTCCGACAGGGGAGCGAAACTCTGGGGCCAACGTCCTGACTTTC.

This clonotype was seen ten or more times. V and J are TRBV7-8 and TRBJ2-7, with D maybe TRBD2 (6 bases). This CDR3 has 15 amino acids. V was trimmed by 4 bases and J by 4 bases, leaving 17 bases between them. CDR1 and CDR2 (germline): SGHVS, FQNEAQ. Here the CDR3 DNA reads TGTGCCAGCAGCTCCAATCTGGGGGGTAATTACGAGCAGTACTTC. Protein sequence: CASSSNLGGNYEQYF.

This clonotype has more than one count but fewer than ten. The chain links TRBV7-2 to TRBJ2-1, with D possibly being TRBD1 (6 bases). This CDR3 is built from 15 residues. Looked up from germline, CDR1 is SGHTA and CDR2 is FQGNSA. Trimming took 3 bases from V and 4 from J, leaving 13 bases between them. CDR3 loop: CASSFGQTLYNEQFF. The CDR3 DNA follows: TGTGCCAGCAGCTTCGGACAGACCTTATACAATGAGCAGTTCTTC. Supplemented by reference TRBV7-2 and TRBJ2-1, the full variable domain reads GAGVSQSPSNKVTEKGKDVELRCDPISGHTALYWYRQSLGQGLEFLIYFQGNSAPDKSGLPSDRFSAERTGGSVSTLTIQRTQQEDSAVYLCASSFGQTLYNEQFFGPGTRLTVL.

This clonotype was seen a handful of times. V is TRBV7-9 and J is TRBJ2-4, with D perhaps matching TRBD2 (5 bases). Trimming removed 5 bases from V and 3 bases from J, with 17 bases in between. Per the germline V gene, CDR1 is SEHNR and CDR2 is FQNEAQ (reference sequence). The length of the CDR3 is 16 residues. The CDR3 region has the DNA TGTGCCAGCAGCGCGCCCACGGGGTCGGTCAAAAACATTCAGTACTTC. It yields the protein CASSAPTGSVKNIQYF.

This clonotype was observed a handful of times. The chain employs TRBV23-1 and TRBJ2-1; a possible D gene is TRBD1 (5 bases). TRBV23-1 is marked as an open reading frame, function uncertain. Trimming pared 4 bases from V and 1 base from J, leaving 20 bases between. The CDR3 runs 18 residues. As DNA, the CDR3 is TGCGCCAGCAGTCGAACAGGTCTGGGTTGTGATTCCTACAATGAGCAGTTCTTC. Protein sequence: CASSRTGLGCDSYNEQFF.

V usage is TRBV14 and J usage is TRBJ1-1; tentative D call: TRBD1 (5 bases). Trimming cost V 10 bases and J 6 bases, with 15 bases left between them. In germline, CDR1 is SGHDN, CDR2 FVKESK. The CDR3 extends over 12 amino acids. The CDR3 DNA reads TGTGCCATCAAACCCCAGGGCCCTGAAGCTTTCTTT. This encodes CAIKPQGPEAFF.

The chain couples TRBV19 to TRBJ2-7; D is unclear. With 5 bases removed from V and 2 bases from J, the gap between germline ends came to 10 bases. The CDR3 contains 13 residues. Per germline, CDR1 LNHDA and CDR2 SQIVND (reference sequence). The CDR3 region has the DNA TGTGCCAGTAGTCCCGGGTCAACCTACGAGCAGTACTTC. Protein: CASSPGSTYEQYF.

This chain joins TRBV20-1 and TRBJ2-5, with a weak D call TRBD1 (6 bases). In germline, CDR1 is DFQATT, CDR2 SNEGSKA (reference sequence). V shed 0 bases and J shed 3 bases, with 11 bases lying between them. The length of the CDR3 is 14 residues. As DNA, the CDR3 is TGCAGTGCTAGAGATTGGGCAGGGGAAGAGACCCAGTACTTC. Its translation is CSARDWAGEETQYF.

Notes on this clonotype: This may be a read error, as it is one base from a much larger clone. The V and J genes are TRBV5-1 and TRBJ2-3; no reliable D call. The CDR3 extends over 16 amino acids. Germline loops: CDR1 SGHRS, CDR2 YFSETQ. CDR3 amino acids: CANSHQEIRATDTQYF. The CDR3 DNA reads TGCGCCAACAGCCATCAGGAGATTAGGGCCACAGATACGCAGTATTTT.

This clonotype came up many times. The rearrangement joins TRBV11-2 to TRBJ2-5; TRBD2 is a possible D gene (6 bases). Germline lookup yields CDR1 SGHAT and CDR2 FQNNGV. The CDR3 contains 15 residues. Trimming left V 5 bases short and J 0 bases short, with 13 bases between. In DNA, the CDR3 is TGTGCCAGCAGCCCCGGGACTCAGTACCAAGAGACCCAGTACTTC. Its protein product is CASSPGTQYQETQYF.

The DNA of the CDR3 is TGCGCCAGCAGTCAAACACCGGGACGGGATTTTGGGATGAGCAATCAGCCCCAGCATTTT. Protein: CASSQTPGRDFGMSNQPQHF. V usage is TRBV23-1 and J usage is TRBJ1-5; D might be TRBD1 (5 bases). TRBV23-1 carries the ORF label, with uncertain function. The V gene lost 2 bases and the J gene lost 1 base, with 24 bases spanning the gap. The CDR3 is 20 amino acids.

V and J are TRBV3-1 and TRBJ2-7; no definite D call. Looked up from germline, CDR1 is LGHDT and CDR2 is YNNKEL (reference sequence). The germline V and J ends were trimmed by 2 bases and 7 bases, with 15 bases remaining between them. CDR3 length: 14 residues. CDR3 sequence (DNA): TGTGCCAGCAGCCAACCCTCAACGGGTTGGGAGCAGTACTTC. It codes for CASSQPSTGWEQYF.

V and J are TRBV6-1 and TRBJ2-3; perhaps TRBD2 as D (7 bases). The V gene's germline CDR1 is MNHNS and CDR2 SASEGT. Trimming took off 0 bases at V and 2 bases at J, with 18 bases between the two ends. CDR3 size: 18 residues. CDR3 nucleotides: TGTGCCAGCAGTGAAGCGCTTCTGGGGGGGGCAGCCACAGATACGCAGTATTTT. It translates to CASSEALLGGAATDTQYF.

The V and J genes are TRBV27 and TRBJ2-3, with 9 bases that match TRBD1. Germline CDR1 and CDR2: MNHEY and SMNVEV (reference sequence). Losses at the gene ends were 10 bases for V and 6 bases for J; bases not matched to a gene: 14. The length of the CDR3 is 15 residues. The CDR3 sequence is CATTAGQGLWDTQYF. CDR3 DNA sequence: TGTGCCACTACCGCCGGACAGGGGTTGTGGGATACGCAGTATTTT.

The rearrangement joins TRBV12-3 or TRBV12-4 to TRBJ2-1, with 8 bases aligning to TRBD2. The CDR3 length is 13 residues. Trimming took 1 base from V and 8 from J; bases not matched to a gene: 1. CDR3 protein: CASSLGRGDEQFF. The DNA for the CDR3 is TGTGCCAGCAGTTTAGGGCGGGGGGATGAGCAGTTCTTC.

V and J are TRBV6-1 and TRBJ2-5; TRBD1 might be the D (6 bases). This CDR3 region has 15 residues. Per germline, CDR1 MNHNS and CDR2 SASEGT. V lost 1 base and J 0 bases, leaving 9 bases between the germline ends. The CDR3 sequence: CASSEDRVYQETQYF. The CDR3 DNA sequence: TGTGCCAGCAGTGAAGACAGGGTGTACCAAGAGACCCAGTACTTC.

This clonotype was seen only a few times. This chain connects TRBV2 to TRBJ2-3; D is unclear. V gave up 4 bases and J gave up 2 bases, with 4 bases separating them. CDR1 and CDR2 from the germline V gene are SNHLY and FYNNEI. The CDR3 spans 12 residues. The CDR3 reads CASSGPTDTQYF. The CDR3, as DNA: TGTGCCAGCAGTGGTCCCACAGATACGCAGTATTTT.

The sample holds a few counts of this clonotype. The chain combines TRBV5-6 with TRBJ2-7; 7 nucleotides agree with TRBD1. Trimming removed 4 bases from V and 6 bases from J; junction bases left unmatched: 10. This CDR3 spans 14 amino acids. Germline V CDR1 and CDR2: SGHDT, YYEEEE. Written as DNA, the CDR3 is TGTGCCAGCAGCGTCGCCGGGACAGTTACCGAGCAGTACTTC. It yields the protein CASSVAGTVTEQYF.

This clonotype was observed a handful of times. The rearrangement joins TRBV19 to TRBJ1-5; D gene unclear. The CDR3 loop spans 14 amino acids. V gave up 3 bases and J gave up 5 bases, with 11 bases separating them. The germline CDR1 and CDR2 sequences are LNHDA and SQIVND (reference sequence). CDR3 sequence: CASSIVGFHQPQHF. The CDR3 DNA reads as TGTGCCAGTAGTATTGTAGGGTTCCATCAGCCCCAGCATTTT.

This clonotype was observed a single time. V is TRBV2 and J is TRBJ2-7; 7 bases are shared with TRBD2. J lost 3 bases, V lost 5 bases, and 7 bases had no gene match. Germline V gene sequence: CDR1 SNHLY, CDR2 FYNNEI. The CDR3 consists of 14 residues. CDR3 DNA: TGTGCCAGCAGTTCCTCACCGGGGGGCTACGAGCAGTACTTC. Its protein product is CASSSSPGGYEQYF.

This clonotype was recorded many times. The rearrangement uses TRBV7-8 and TRBJ1-2; tentatively, D is TRBD1 (5 bases). CDR1 SGHVS and CDR2 FQNEAQ come from the germline V gene. V lost 1 base, J lost 8 bases, and 14 bases lay in between. CDR3 length: 14 residues. This CDR3 reads CASSLVVRERGYTF. CDR3 coding DNA: TGTGCCAGCAGCTTAGTGGTCAGGGAGAGGGGCTACACCTTC. Combining the CDR3 with reference TRBV7-8 and TRBJ1-2 gives the whole variable domain GAGVSQSPRYKVAKRGQDVALRCDPISGHVSLFWYQQALGQGPEFLTYFQNEAQLDKSGLPSDRFFAERPEGSVSTLKIQRTQQEDSAVYLCASSLVVRERGYTFGSGTRLTVV.

This clonotype appeared many times. CDR3 in amino acids: CASSSETGAYEQYF. Written as DNA, the CDR3 is TGTGCCAGCAGCTCTGAGACAGGGGCCTACGAGCAGTACTTC. The gene calls are TRBV7-9 and TRBJ2-7, with TRBD1 matching over 8 bases. Trimming cost V 4 bases and J 2 bases; bases outside gene matches: 4. CDR1 is SEHNR and CDR2 is FQNEAQ in the germline V gene (reference sequence). The CDR3 totals 14 residues. Using reference TRBV7-9 and TRBJ2-7 for the parts outside the CDR3, the full variable domain is DTGVSQNPRHKITKRGQNVTFRCDPISEHNRLYWYRQTLGQGPEFLTYFQNEAQLEKSRLLSDRFSAERPKGSFSTLEIQRTEQGDSAMYLCASSSETGAYEQYFGPGTRLTVT.

In its sample, this clonotype was seen many times. The chain has TRBV12-3 or TRBV12-4 and TRBJ2-2; a possible D gene is TRBD2 (6 bases). This CDR3 spans 18 amino acids. V was shortened by 5 bases and J by 0 bases, with 19 bases between the two germline ends. This CDR3 reads CASSPGTWRSANTGELFF. The CDR3, as DNA: TGTGCCAGCAGTCCCGGGACTTGGCGTTCGGCGAACACCGGGGAGCTGTTTTTT.

The table lists this clonotype with many counts. The DNA of the CDR3 is TGTGCCAGCAGCCCAAGCGGACTAGCTAACTATGGCTACACCTTC. It codes for CASSPSGLANYGYTF. The chain joins TRBV7-2 to TRBJ1-2, with unresolved D. Germline V lookup: CDR1 SGHTA, CDR2 FQGNSA. V lost 5 bases and J lost 0, with 13 bases in between. There are 15 residues in the CDR3.

V gene TRBV6-1 combines with J gene TRBJ2-2; D is undetermined. Deletions cut 0 bases from V and 3 bases from J, with 2 bases between. The germline CDR1 and CDR2 sequences are MNHNS and SASEGT. There are 13 residues in the CDR3. CDR3 sequence (DNA): TGTGCCAGCAGTGAAGCCGACACCGGGGAGCTGTTTTTT. The encoded protein is CASSEADTGELFF.

This clonotype was seen a few times. This rearrangement joins TRBV3-1 to TRBJ2-7; 8 nucleotides line up with TRBD1. V lost 4 bases, J lost 3 bases, and 17 bases stayed unmatched. The CDR3 is made up of 18 amino acids. Germline loops: CDR1 LGHDT, CDR2 YNNKEL (reference sequence). For the CDR3, the DNA is TGTGCCAGCAGCCCCACAATCATAACCGGGACAGGAGACTACGAGCAGTACTTC. Protein product: CASSPTIITGTGDYEQYF.